Following are 14 T cell receptor beta chains from one sample sequenced in a study of T cell responses to AZD1222 COVID-19 vaccine. Measured with immunoSEQ multiplex PCR; TCRdb has only the in-frame clones, and not every one. Of some 120,000 clones in the sample, roughly 85% were seen once. The sequencing used peripheral blood, collected 28 days after the second AZD1222 dose. Receptors were obtained from an adult who received the AZD1222 COVID-19 vaccine.

The V gene is TRBV15, the J gene TRBJ1-3, with D possibly matching TRBD1 (5 bases). This CDR3 has 17 amino acids. Trimming shortened V by 2 bases and J by 0 bases, and 14 bases separated the two germline ends. The germline CDR1 and CDR2 sequences are LNHNV and YYDKDF (reference sequence). The CDR3 sequence is CATSRTQGRFSGNTIYF. The CDR3 DNA follows: TGTGCCACCAGCAGAACCCAGGGACGGTTCTCTGGAAACACCATATATTTT.

The V and J genes are TRBV7-6 and TRBJ2-5; D perhaps matches TRBD1 (6 bases). The CDR3 has 14 residues. The V end was cut by 1 base, the J end by 2 bases, with 8 bases between. Germline V lookup: CDR1 SGHVS, CDR2 FNYEAQ. In DNA form, the CDR3 reads TGTGCCAGCAGCTTAGTAGGGGGACAAGAGACCCAGTACTTC. Translation gives CASSLVGGQETQYF.

V is TRBV19 and J is TRBJ1-1, with 8 bases aligning to TRBD1. This CDR3 region has 18 residues. Germline CDR1 is LNHDA and CDR2 is SQIVND (reference sequence). Trimming cost V 1 base and J 1 base; bases outside gene matches: 11. CDR3 residues: CASSIAPSQGARNTEAFF. The CDR3 DNA reads as TGTGCCAGTAGTATAGCCCCCTCCCAGGGGGCGCGGAACACTGAAGCTTTCTTT.

The rearrangement links TRBV6-1 to TRBJ1-4; possibly TRBD1 for D (5 bases). The germline V and J ends were trimmed by 2 bases and 6 bases, with 19 bases remaining between them. Germline V gene sequence: CDR1 MNHNS, CDR2 SASEGT. CDR3 length equals 17 residues. The CDR3 reads CASSEYGDGTPHEKLFF. The CDR3 DNA is TGTGCCAGCAGTGAATATGGGGACGGAACACCTCATGAAAAACTGTTTTTT.

The rearrangement links TRBV13 to TRBJ1-2, with D perhaps TRBD1 (5 bases). CDR3 size: 15 residues. Per the germline V gene, CDR1 is PRHDT and CDR2 is FYEKMQ (reference sequence). V lost 3 bases and J 3 bases, leaving 14 bases between the germline ends. The CDR3 DNA sequence: TGTGCCAGCAGCTTCGACAGCGCAAGTGACTATGGCTACACCTTC. It translates to CASSFDSASDYGYTF.

This CDR3 is CASSLTGTVHTGELFF. CDR3 DNA sequence: TGCGCCAGCAGCCTAACCGGGACAGTACACACCGGGGAGCTGTTTTTT. This chain joins TRBV5-1 and TRBJ2-2; TRBD1 matches 7 bases. Germline V gene sequence: CDR1 SGHRS, CDR2 YFSETQ. The CDR3 runs 16 residues. V lost 4 bases, J lost 3 bases, and 9 bases stayed unmatched.

This chain links TRBV30 with TRBJ2-1, with D possibly TRBD1 on 5 matching bases. The CDR3 is 14 residues long. V was shortened by 2 bases and J by 0 bases, with 8 bases between the two germline ends. CDR1 and CDR2 from the germline V gene are GTSNPN and SVGIG (reference sequence). CDR3 amino acids: CAWSTGRSYNEQFF. CDR3 sequence (DNA): TGTGCCTGGAGTACAGGCCGCTCCTACAATGAGCAGTTCTTC.

The J gene is TRBJ1-3, the V gene TRBV5-1; unclear D gene. V was clipped by 1 base and J by 8 bases, with 10 bases between them. CDR3 length: 13 residues. Germline V CDR1 and CDR2: SGHRS, YFSETQ. CDR3 amino acids: CASSLLNGDTIYF. As DNA, the CDR3 is TGCGCCAGCAGCTTGTTAAATGGGGACACCATATATTTT.

DNA for the CDR3: TGTGCCAGCTGCAAGGGGGCAGAAGATACGCAGTATTTT. Its translation is CASCKGAEDTQYF. The chain links TRBV27 to TRBJ2-3; TRBD1 agrees at 7 bases. V shed 8 bases and J 5 bases; nucleotides not matched to a gene: 7. The CDR3 has 13 amino acids. Per the germline V gene, CDR1 is MNHEY and CDR2 is SMNVEV (reference sequence).

The chain has TRBV11-2 and TRBJ1-3; 9 bases agree with TRBD1. The J segment lost 9 bases and the V segment lost 3 bases, leaving 12 bases of the junction unmatched. Germline V gives CDR1 SGHAT, CDR2 FQNNGV. CDR3 size: 16 residues. The CDR3 coding sequence is TGTGCCAGCAGCTTGCTCCGGGACAGGGCCCCCGGCACCATATATTTT. It encodes CASSLLRDRAPGTIYF.

V and J are TRBV28 and TRBJ1-2, with D possibly matching TRBD1 (6 bases). The V gene lost 6 bases and the J gene lost 0 bases, with 11 bases spanning the gap. The length of the CDR3 is 14 residues. Germline V gene sequence: CDR1 MDHEN, CDR2 SYDVKM. CDR3 DNA sequence: TGTGCCAGCAGCCCAGGGGCAGCTAACTATGGCTACACCTTC. This codes for CASSPGAANYGYTF.

This clone was recorded a few times. The CDR3, as DNA: TGTGCCAGCAGTCTAACGGACCCTCAACAGGGTAATGGCTACACCTTC. Amino acid sequence: CASSLTDPQQGNGYTF. V gene TRBV28 combines with J gene TRBJ1-2; a possible D gene is TRBD1 (6 bases). The CDR3 runs to 16 residues. Trimming pared 5 bases from V and 6 bases from J, leaving 22 bases between. CDR1 is MDHEN, CDR2 SYDVKM, per germline.

The rearrangement uses TRBV7-2 and TRBJ2-3; D assignment may be TRBD1 or TRBD2 (5 bases each). Germline CDR1 is SGHTA and CDR2 is FQGNSA. V lost 6 bases to trimming and J lost 1 base, with 14 bases between them. The CDR3 covers 15 residues. The CDR3 nucleotides read TGTGCCAGCAGAATTTCAGGGACGGGCACAGATACGCAGTATTTT. Protein sequence: CASRISGTGTDTQYF.

CDR3 residues: CATSDHSSSLSGNTIYF. The CDR3 bases are TGTGCCACCAGTGATCACAGCTCGAGTTTGTCTGGAAACACCATATATTTT. V is TRBV24-1 and J is TRBJ1-3, with no clear D. The CDR3 sequence is 17 residues long. CDR1 KGHDR and CDR2 SFDVKD come from the germline V gene. Trimming removed 3 bases at V and 1 base at J, with 15 bases between.